Following are 19 T cell receptor beta chains from one sample sequenced in a study of vaccination and CD4 T cells after COVID-19. No antigens are known for them. The study sequenced cultured CD4+ T cell DNA using the Oncomine TCR Beta short-read assay. TCRdb independently ran MiXCR on the PCR reads; one entry per CDR3 protein. The sample comprises 17,000 or so distinct CDR3 sequences, 60% to 80% of which are singletons, and roughly 15% rests with the top ten. Stated treatment: roughly 11-day PBMC culture with coronavirus spike peptide pools or control peptides (ViraFEST assay). The specimen was CD4+ T cells from blood, cultured in vitro. The receptors derive from a human donor who had recovered from COVID-19.

The V call is TRBV7-2, the J call TRBJ1-2; unclear D gene. This CDR3 is built from 14 residues. The V gene's germline CDR1 is SGHTA and CDR2 FQGNSA. Trimming cost V 0 bases and J 4 bases, with 9 bases left between them. DNA for the CDR3: TGTGCCAGCAGCTTAGCGCCGGGGTTCTATGGCTACACCTTC. It codes for CASSLAPGFYGYTF.

The chain links TRBV7-6 to TRBJ1-4; D is possibly TRBD1 (5 bases). This CDR3 has 14 residues. The V end lost 1 base, the J end lost 7 bases, and 10 bases lay between the germline ends. The germline V gene encodes CDR1 SGHVS and CDR2 FNYEAQ. CDR3 sequence (DNA): TGTGCCAGCAGCTTAGAGCAGGGACGTGAAAAACTGTTTTTT. This codes for CASSLEQGREKLFF.

This rearrangement joins TRBV6-1 to TRBJ1-4; D unresolved. Germline V CDR1 and CDR2: MNHNS, SASEGT. The CDR3 runs 15 residues. The V and J ends lost 0 bases and 8 bases respectively, with 13 bases between them. The CDR3 loop reads CASSEALGSGEKLFF. CDR3 DNA sequence: TGTGCCAGCAGTGAAGCTCTCGGGAGCGGAGAAAAACTGTTTTTT.

CDR3 nucleotide sequence: TGCAGTGCTAGAGATTACGGATCTCACCAAGAGACCCAGTACTTC. This translates into CSARDYGSHQETQYF. The chain recombines TRBV20-1 with TRBJ2-5; no firm D call. CDR1 is DFQATT, CDR2 SNEGSKA, per germline (reference sequence). Trimming stripped 0 bases from V and 0 bases from J, with 11 bases between. The CDR3 extends over 15 amino acids.

The chain uses TRBV7-8 and TRBJ1-5, with D uncertain. The CDR3 spans 15 residues. Germline V gene lookup returns CDR1 SGHVS and CDR2 FQNEAQ. V was cut by 7 bases and J by 3 bases, with 16 bases left in between. This CDR3 is CASNPRGATNQPQHF. DNA for the CDR3: TGTGCCAGCAACCCTCGGGGAGCTACCAATCAGCCCCAGCATTTT.

CDR3 DNA sequence: TGTGCCAGCAGTTGGGGCCCGACAGGGGCTGGAAACACCATATATTTT. Translating gives CASSWGPTGAGNTIYF. The chain has TRBV2 and TRBJ1-3, with 8 bases that match TRBD1. Losses at the gene ends were 5 bases for V and 2 bases for J; bases not matched to a gene: 8. The CDR3 has 16 amino acids. Germline V gene sequence: CDR1 SNHLY, CDR2 FYNNEI. Full variable domain (missing parts from reference TRBV2 and TRBJ1-3): EPEVTQTPSHQVTQMGQEVILRCVPISNHLYFYWYRQILGQKVEFLVSFYNNEISEKSEIFDDQFSVERPDGSNFTLKIRSTKLEDSAMYFCASSWGPTGAGNTIYFGEGSWLTVV.

This clonotype was counted between two and nine times. The gene calls are TRBV20-1 and TRBJ1-2, with 8 bases identical to TRBD1. The CDR3 loop spans 12 amino acids. CDR1 and CDR2 (germline): DFQATT, SNEGSKA (reference sequence). CDR3 DNA: TGCAGCGCGCCGGGACAGGCGGCTGGCTACACCTTC. Protein sequence: CSAPGQAAGYTF.

This clonotype was detected a few times. The junction departs from germline at one end; a sequencing error may be responsible. The chain has TRBV19 and TRBJ1-1; 9 bases are a match to TRBD1. The length of the CDR3 is 11 residues. The germline V gene has CDR1 LNHDA and CDR2 SQIVND (reference sequence). The CDR3 loop is CASQAGTGLIF. In nucleotides, the CDR3 is TGTGCCAGCCAAGCTGGGACAGGGCTTATCTTT.

The chain is built from TRBV19 and TRBJ2-1; D is perhaps TRBD2 (6 bases). Looked up from germline, CDR1 is LNHDA and CDR2 is SQIVND (reference sequence). Trimming stripped 5 bases from V and 9 bases from J, with 17 bases between. This CDR3 has 14 amino acids. CDR3 sequence (DNA): TGTGCCAGTAGTCCCCTCGGGGGAGACGGTGAGCAGTTCTTC. Translating it yields CASSPLGGDGEQFF. Using reference TRBV19 and TRBJ2-1 for the parts outside the CDR3, the full variable domain is DGGITQSPKYLFRKEGQNVTLSCEQNLNHDAMYWYRQDPGQGLRLIYYSQIVNDFQKGDIAEGYSVSREKKESFPLTVTSAQKNPTAFYLCASSPLGGDGEQFFGPGTRLTVL.

This clonotype was counted a few times. This chain joins TRBV6-5 and TRBJ1-5; maybe TRBD1 (5 bases). The germline CDR1 and CDR2 sequences are MNHEY and SVGAGI. This CDR3 is built from 15 residues. Trimming took off 4 bases at V and 1 base at J, with 11 bases between the two ends. CDR3 in amino acids: CASSFWRGSNQPQHF. CDR3 sequence (DNA): TGTGCCAGCAGTTTCTGGCGGGGGAGCAATCAGCCCCAGCATTTT.

This chain joins TRBV14 and TRBJ2-5; TRBD2 might be the D (6 bases). Germline V gene sequence: CDR1 SGHDN, CDR2 FVKESK. There are 15 residues in the CDR3. The V end was cut by 3 bases, the J end by 2 bases, with 13 bases between. The CDR3 DNA sequence: TGTGCCAGCAGCCATCTAGGGCGGGGTCAAGAGACCCAGTACTTC. Its protein product is CASSHLGRGQETQYF.

The chain joins TRBV10-3 to TRBJ2-4; D might be TRBD2 (6 bases). CDR1 and CDR2 from the germline V gene are ENHRY and SYGVKD. The CDR3 spans 14 residues. V shed 3 bases and J shed 9 bases, with 15 bases lying between them. CDR3 sequence reads: CAISESSPGGIQYF. As DNA, the CDR3 is TGTGCCATCAGTGAATCTAGCCCCGGGGGCATTCAGTACTTC.

J is TRBJ2-5 and V is TRBV27; D unclear. The CDR3 extends over 14 amino acids. Germline V gene lookup returns CDR1 MNHEY and CDR2 SMNVEV (reference sequence). V lost 6 bases and J lost 1, with 12 bases in between. This CDR3 is CASRPRSLQETQYF. CDR3 nucleotides: TGTGCCAGCAGACCGCGGTCCCTCCAAGAGACCCAGTACTTC.

The chain has TRBV7-3 and TRBJ2-1; TRBD2 aligns across 12 bases. The CDR3 is 15 residues long. The J segment lost 8 bases and the V segment lost 4 bases, leaving 6 bases of the junction unmatched. The germline gives CDR1 SGHTA, CDR2 FQGTGA. The CDR3 coding sequence is TGTGCCAGCAGCTCGACTAGCGGGAGTTACCATGAGCAGTTCTTC. It encodes CASSSTSGSYHEQFF.

Here the CDR3 DNA reads TGTGCCAGCAGCCACATAGGTCCCTCTGGGGCCAACGTCCTGACTTTC. Translating gives CASSHIGPSGANVLTF. The V and J genes are TRBV11-2 and TRBJ2-6; D gene uncertain. Trimming shortened V by 5 bases and J by 0 bases, and 11 bases separated the two germline ends. The V gene's germline CDR1 is SGHAT and CDR2 FQNNGV. CDR3 length: 16 amino acids.

This chain links TRBV7-2 with TRBJ2-3; 12 bases agree with TRBD2. Germline values: CDR1 SGHTA, CDR2 FQGNSA. V dropped 6 bases and J dropped 4; count of bases not matched to a gene: 5. The CDR3 length is 15 residues. The chain's CDR3 is CASRWTSGIADTQYF. DNA for the CDR3: TGTGCCAGCAGATGGACTAGCGGGATCGCAGATACGCAGTATTTT.

This clonotype was detected once. V gene TRBV7-9 combines with J gene TRBJ2-7, with D perhaps being TRBD1 or TRBD2 (7 bases each). The length of the CDR3 is 15 residues. Germline lookup yields CDR1 SEHNR and CDR2 FQNEAQ (reference sequence). V was shortened by 2 bases and J by 6 bases, with 17 bases between the two germline ends. The CDR3 is CASSLLGRAGGEQYF. CDR3 in DNA: TGTGCCAGCAGCTTATTGGGGAGGGCAGGGGGCGAGCAGTACTTC. Using reference TRBV7-9 and TRBJ2-7 for the parts outside the CDR3, the full variable domain is DTGVSQNPRHKITKRGQNVTFRCDPISEHNRLYWYRQTLGQGPEFLTYFQNEAQLEKSRLLSDRFSAERPKGSFSTLEIQRTEQGDSAMYLCASSLLGRAGGEQYFGPGTRLTVT.

The chain combines TRBV6-2 or TRBV6-3 with TRBJ2-5; 10 bases agree with TRBD2. With 7 bases clipped from V and 4 bases from J, the junction kept 9 bases outside the gene matches. From germline, CDR1 is MNHEY and CDR2 SVGEGT. The CDR3 sequence is 15 residues long. The CDR3 here is CASTTGLAGGETQYF. Written as DNA, the CDR3 is TGTGCCAGCACTACGGGATTAGCGGGGGGAGAGACCCAGTACTTC.

This chain uses TRBV7-2 with TRBJ1-5; no clear D. Looked up from germline, CDR1 is SGHTA and CDR2 is FQGNSA. The CDR3 consists of 13 residues. Deletions cut 3 bases from V and 7 bases from J, with 10 bases between. Written as DNA, the CDR3 is TGTGCCAGCAGCTTCAAGGGTGACCAGCCCCAGCATTTT. It specifies CASSFKGDQPQHF.